This T cell receptor (beta chain) was documented in a study of T cell repertoires in cytomegalovirus infection. Study-wide points: HLA-C-restricted CMV clonotypes gave the most frequent clonotype in two of eight donors. Public TCR beta family frequency separated CMV-and-HLA carriers, including in an independent cohort.

The sample holds many counts of this clonotype. What it recognizes is unknown. TCRdb re-called the reads with MiXCR, one entry per CDR3 protein. The sample gives about 240,000 distinct CDR3 sequences, about 12% of which show up once; about 1.5% is in the top ten. Germline lookup yields CDR1 SGHTA and CDR2 FQGNSA. The CDR3 is 14 residues long. Trimming removed 1 base at V and 6 bases at J, with 10 bases between. This chain joins TRBV7-2 and TRBJ2-1; tentative D call: TRBD2 (5 bases). Sequenced input: PBMCs. This clonotype was obtained from a human donor in good health (CMV status not recorded). Some clones in this sample may be carry-over from other donors' samples. The CDR3 DNA reads TGTGCCAGCAGCTTAGGACTATCAGGCAATGAGCAGTTCTTC. As protein: CASSLGLSGNEQFF. Based on the CDR3 plus reference TRBV7-2 and TRBJ2-1, the full variable domain is GAGVSQSPSNKVTEKGKDVELRCDPISGHTALYWYRQSLGQGLEFLIYFQGNSAPDKSGLPSDRFSAERTGGSVSTLTIQRTQQEDSAVYLCASSLGLSGNEQFFGPGTRLTVL.